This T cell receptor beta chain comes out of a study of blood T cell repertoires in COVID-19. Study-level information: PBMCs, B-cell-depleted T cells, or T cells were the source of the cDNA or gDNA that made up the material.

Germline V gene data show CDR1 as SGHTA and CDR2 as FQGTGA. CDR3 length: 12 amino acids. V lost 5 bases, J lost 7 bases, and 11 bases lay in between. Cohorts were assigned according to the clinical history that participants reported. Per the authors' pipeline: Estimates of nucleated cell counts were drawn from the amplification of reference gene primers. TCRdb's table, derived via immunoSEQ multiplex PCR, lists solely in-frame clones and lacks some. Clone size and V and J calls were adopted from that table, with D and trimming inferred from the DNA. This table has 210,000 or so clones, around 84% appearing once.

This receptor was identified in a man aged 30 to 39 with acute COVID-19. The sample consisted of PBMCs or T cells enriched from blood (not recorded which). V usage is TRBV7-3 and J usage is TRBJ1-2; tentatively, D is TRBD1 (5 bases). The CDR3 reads CASSQGQGGYTF. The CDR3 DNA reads TGTGCCAGCAGCCAAGGACAAGGTGGCTACACCTTC.